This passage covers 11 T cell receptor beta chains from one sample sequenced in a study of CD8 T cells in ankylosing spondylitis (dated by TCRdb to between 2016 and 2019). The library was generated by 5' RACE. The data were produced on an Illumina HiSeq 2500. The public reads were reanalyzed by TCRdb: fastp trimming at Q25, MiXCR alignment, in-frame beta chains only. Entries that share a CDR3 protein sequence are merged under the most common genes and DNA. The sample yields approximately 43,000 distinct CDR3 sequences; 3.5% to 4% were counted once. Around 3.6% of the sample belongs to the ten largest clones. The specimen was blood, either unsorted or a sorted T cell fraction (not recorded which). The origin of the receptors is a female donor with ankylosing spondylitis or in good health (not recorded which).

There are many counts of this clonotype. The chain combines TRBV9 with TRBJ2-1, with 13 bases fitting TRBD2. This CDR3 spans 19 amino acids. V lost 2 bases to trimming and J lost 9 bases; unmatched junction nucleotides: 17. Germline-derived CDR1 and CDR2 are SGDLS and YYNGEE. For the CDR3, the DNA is TGTGCCAGCAGCGTCCAGACTAGCGGGGGGTCCGCTCTACGGGCTGAGCAGTTCTTC. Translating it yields CASSVQTSGGSALRAEQFF.

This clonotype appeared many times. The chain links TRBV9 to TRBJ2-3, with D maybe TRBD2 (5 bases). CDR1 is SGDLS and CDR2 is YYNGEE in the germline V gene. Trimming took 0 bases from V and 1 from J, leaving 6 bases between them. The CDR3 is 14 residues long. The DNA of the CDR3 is TGTGCCAGCAGCGTAGACGGGGGCACAGATACGCAGTATTTT. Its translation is CASSVDGGTDTQYF.

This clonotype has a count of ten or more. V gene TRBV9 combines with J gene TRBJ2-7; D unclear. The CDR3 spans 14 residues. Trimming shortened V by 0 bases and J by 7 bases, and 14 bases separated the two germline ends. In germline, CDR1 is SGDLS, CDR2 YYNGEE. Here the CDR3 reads CASSVGPGAREQYF. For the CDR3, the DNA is TGTGCCAGCAGCGTAGGCCCAGGCGCTAGGGAGCAGTACTTC.

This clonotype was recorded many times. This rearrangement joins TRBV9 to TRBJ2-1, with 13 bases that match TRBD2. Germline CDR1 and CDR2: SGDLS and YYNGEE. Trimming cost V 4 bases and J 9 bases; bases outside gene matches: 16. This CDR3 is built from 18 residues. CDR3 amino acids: CASSPHTGLAGVTVEQFF. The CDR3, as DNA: TGTGCCAGCAGCCCTCATACCGGACTAGCGGGGGTAACGGTTGAGCAGTTCTTC.

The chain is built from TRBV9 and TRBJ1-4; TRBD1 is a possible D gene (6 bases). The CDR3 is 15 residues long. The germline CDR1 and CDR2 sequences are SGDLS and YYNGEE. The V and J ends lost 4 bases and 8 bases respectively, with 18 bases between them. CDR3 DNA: TGTGCCAGCAGCCCTAGACACCAGGGGCGAGAAAAACTGTTTTTT. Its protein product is CASSPRHQGREKLFF. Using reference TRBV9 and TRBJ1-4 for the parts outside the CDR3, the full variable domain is DSGVTQTPKHLITATGQRVTLRCSPRSGDLSVYWYQQSLDQGLQFLIQYYNGEERAKGNILERFSAQQFPDLHSELNLSSLELGDSALYFCASSPRHQGREKLFFGSGTQLSVL.

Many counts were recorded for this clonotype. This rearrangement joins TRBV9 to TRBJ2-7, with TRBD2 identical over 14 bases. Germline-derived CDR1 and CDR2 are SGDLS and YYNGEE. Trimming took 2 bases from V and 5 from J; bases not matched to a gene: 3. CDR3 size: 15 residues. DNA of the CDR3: TGTGCCAGCAGCGTGGGACTAGCGGGGGAGCACGAGCAGTACTTC. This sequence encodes CASSVGLAGEHEQYF.

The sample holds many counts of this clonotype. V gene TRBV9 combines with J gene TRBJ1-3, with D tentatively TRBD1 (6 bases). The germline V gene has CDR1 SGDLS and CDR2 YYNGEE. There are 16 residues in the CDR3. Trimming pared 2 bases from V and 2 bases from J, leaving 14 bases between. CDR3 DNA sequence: TGTGCCAGCAGCGTCACCGGGACACGGACTGGAAACACCATATATTTT. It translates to CASSVTGTRTGNTIYF.

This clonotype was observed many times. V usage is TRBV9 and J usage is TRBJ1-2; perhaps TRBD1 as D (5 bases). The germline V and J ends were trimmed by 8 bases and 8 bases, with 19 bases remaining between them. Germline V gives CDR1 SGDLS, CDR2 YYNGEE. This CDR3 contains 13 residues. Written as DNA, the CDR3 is TGTGCCAGTCGGAGGGACGGCATGTCGGGCTACACCTTC. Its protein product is CASRRDGMSGYTF.

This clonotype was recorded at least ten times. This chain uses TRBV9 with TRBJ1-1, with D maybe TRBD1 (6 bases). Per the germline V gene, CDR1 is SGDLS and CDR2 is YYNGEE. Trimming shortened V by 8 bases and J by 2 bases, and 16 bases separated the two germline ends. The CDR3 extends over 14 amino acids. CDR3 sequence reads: CASSFIQGNTEAFF. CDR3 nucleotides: TGTGCCAGTTCTTTTATACAGGGAAACACTGAAGCTTTCTTT.

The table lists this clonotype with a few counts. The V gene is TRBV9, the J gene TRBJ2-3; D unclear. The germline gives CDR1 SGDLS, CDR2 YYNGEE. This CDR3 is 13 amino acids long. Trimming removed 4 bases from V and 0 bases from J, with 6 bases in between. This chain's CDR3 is CASSPPSTDTQYF. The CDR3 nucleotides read TGTGCCAGCAGCCCCCCCAGCACAGATACGCAGTATTTT.

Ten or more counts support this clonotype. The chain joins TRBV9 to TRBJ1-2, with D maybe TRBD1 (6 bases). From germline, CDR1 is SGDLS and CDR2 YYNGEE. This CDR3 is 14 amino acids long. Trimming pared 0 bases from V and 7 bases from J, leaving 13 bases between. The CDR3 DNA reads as TGTGCCAGCAGCGTAGATGGGGGCAAAAGTGGCTACACCTTC. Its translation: CASSVDGGKSGYTF. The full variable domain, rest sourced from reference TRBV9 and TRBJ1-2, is DSGVTQTPKHLITATGQRVTLRCSPRSGDLSVYWYQQSLDQGLQFLIQYYNGEERAKGNILERFSAQQFPDLHSELNLSSLELGDSALYFCASSVDGGKSGYTFGSGTRLTVV.